The 5 T cell receptor beta chains reported below all come from one sample, sequenced in a study of blood T cell repertoires in COVID-19. Some clones are missing from TCRdb's copy, which holds only in-frame ones; the method was immunoSEQ multiplex PCR. The table shows 70,000 or so clones, with approximately 80% occurring only once. The source material was peripheral blood. All receptors derive from a woman between 55 and 75 years old with acute or convalescent COVID-19.

The count of this clone is one. The chain is built from TRBV4-1 and TRBJ1-2, with 7 bases aligning to TRBD1. The V gene's germline CDR1 is MGHRA and CDR2 YSYEKL. This CDR3 has 15 amino acids. V trimming: 0 bases; J trimming: 4 bases; junction bases outside the gene matches: 5. CDR3 amino acids: CASSQDRTGSYGYTF. The CDR3 nucleotides are TGCGCCAGCAGCCAAGATCGGACAGGATCCTATGGCTACACCTTC.

This clone was detected only once. CDR3 bases: TGTGCCAGCAGTTTACGGCCGATCGGACAGGGGGCCTATGGCTACACCTTC. It specifies CASSLRPIGQGAYGYTF. V usage is TRBV27 and J usage is TRBJ1-2; 11 bases line up with TRBD1. CDR1 is MNHEY and CDR2 is SMNVEV in the germline V gene (reference sequence). V was pared by 2 bases and J by 4 bases, with 9 bases of the junction left unmatched. This CDR3 spans 17 amino acids.

This rearrangement joins TRBV18 to TRBJ1-2, with D maybe TRBD1 (6 bases). Between the trimmed V and J ends, which lost 3 bases and 2 bases, there was a span of 13 bases. Germline lookup yields CDR1 KGHSH and CDR2 LQKENI. The CDR3 runs to 15 residues. CDR3: CASSPQGNSNYGYTF. CDR3 nucleotides: TGTGCCAGCTCACCCCAGGGGAATTCAAACTATGGCTACACCTTC. Filled out from reference TRBV18 and TRBJ1-2, the complete variable domain reads NAGVMQNPRHLVRRRGQEARLRCSPMKGHSHVYWYRQLPEEGLKFMVYLQKENIIDESGMPKERFSAEFPKEGPSILRIQQVVRGDSAAYFCASSPQGNSNYGYTFGSGTRLTVV.

This clone appeared a few times. The identical CDR3 is also encoded by other nucleotide sequences in the sample. The chain combines TRBV20-1 with TRBJ2-7, with 7 bases matching TRBD1. V was pared by 5 bases and J by 4 bases, with 2 bases of the junction left unmatched. The CDR3 is 11 residues long. The germline gives CDR1 DFQATT, CDR2 SNEGSKA (reference sequence). CDR3 nucleotide sequence: TGCAGTGCTTACAGGGGTTACGAGCAGTACTTC. Translation: CSAYRGYEQYF.

This clone was counted once. The chain recombines TRBV5-1 with TRBJ2-5, with TRBD1 as a possible D gene (6 bases). The CDR3 runs 14 residues. Trimming shortened V by 3 bases and J by 2 bases, and 11 bases separated the two germline ends. From germline, CDR1 is SGHRS and CDR2 YFSETQ. The CDR3 sequence is CASSYGQKQETQYF. The CDR3 DNA reads TGCGCCAGCAGCTACGGACAGAAACAAGAGACCCAGTACTTC.